This T cell receptor beta chain was sequenced in a study of blood T cells in healthy people across ages (dated by TCRdb to 2015 to 2017). Study-wide context: Template switching captured roughly one uniquely barcoded TCR beta cDNA molecule per two T cells in model experiments. Age-related changes in TCR beta repertoire diversity were measured in the study by deep sequencing normalized with unique cDNA molecular identifiers. The donors were split into four age groups: young (average approximately 16 years), middle-aged (roughly 42), aged (roughly 65) and long-lived (about 74). To avoid experimental bias, donors of different ages were spread randomly across the sequencing lanes. For two donors (one aged 18 to 30 and one aged 80 or older), the study analyzed two additional independent replicas of 1 million unique cDNA reads from the same blood draw.

The library was generated by 5' RACE. Data came from an Illumina HiSeq 2500. A second 7 to 11 cycle PCR used a sample-barcoded 5' primer and a J-beta primer mix. A unique molecular identifier was introduced onto each TCR beta cDNA molecule by a template-switch 5' adaptor carrying 12 random nucleotides. Each sample yielded at least 2.5 million CDR3-containing paired-end reads. First-strand cDNA synthesis was performed from all RNA using the Mint cDNA synthesis kit, with priming by a TRBC-specific oligonucleotide. Following uracil-DNA glycosylase treatment, all cDNA underwent a first 18-cycle PCR with the universal primers M1SS and BC2_uni_R. Per the authors' processing: Normalization of each sample was performed by random selection of 1 million high-quality reads, each carrying a distinct molecular identifier. Instead of being binned into consensus sequences, reads with shared molecular identifiers were discarded. CDR3 identification, clonotype clustering and error correction used MiTCR with a Q25 quality threshold and the strictest error-elimination algorithm. A nonparametric unseen species model with Euler transformation was used to estimate lower-bound total TCR beta diversity. TCRdb trimmed public reads at Q25 via fastp, called clones via MiXCR and kept in-frame beta chains. Identical CDR3 proteins give one entry, which carries the most common genes and DNA. These V and J calls originate from TCRdb's pipeline instead of the authors' own analysis. This sample comprises 780,000 or so distinct CDR3 sequences, more than 55% of them detected only once. The ten largest account for under 30% of the sample.

The 39 donors, aged roughly 6 to 95 years, were systemically healthy Caucasian individuals from Russia. Each donor gave approximately 9.3 milliliters of peripheral blood, collected into EDTA-treated Vacutainer tubes. Ficoll-Paque density-gradient centrifugation was used to isolate PBMCs, with at least 6.5 million per sample. Trizol reagent was used to extract total RNA from PBMCs, with at least 5.5 micrograms per sample. Naive CD45RAhigh/CD27high T cell percentages were measured by flow cytometry on a PBMC aliquot from every donor. Overall study outcomes, separate from this receptor: Total diversity estimates from one million sequenced T cells were considered lower bounds and underestimates. Because profiling used bulk unsorted PBMCs, naive and antigen-experienced compartments could not be compared conclusively. Compared with the aged group, the long-lived group had more naive CD4+ T cells, fewer expanded clones and increased TCR diversity, suggesting age selection. As age increased, observed TCR beta diversity per million T cells dropped in a roughly linear way, and a significant reduction was already evident by age roughly 40. The percentage of naive T cells measured by flow cytometry correlated strongly with observed TCR beta diversity. Because the CMV infection status of the donors was unknown, age-related changes in expanded clonotypes may potentially have been confounded.

The table lists this clonotype with many counts. The antigen this receptor binds is unknown. No base-level quality is on record; no much larger clone is a single base apart. In the germline V gene, CDR1 corresponds to SGHAT and CDR2 to FQNNGV. The junction carries 10 bases between V and J, which are trimmed by 3 bases and 7 bases respectively. The CDR3 measures 13 amino acids from cysteine to phenylalanine. Just CDR3 DNA is preserved here, 39 bases in frame from base 1. The chain couples TRBV11-2 to TRBJ2-1; TRBD2 could be the D gene, as 6 bases match. The source is a man aged 40-49 years in good health. The sequencing sample was made of blood. The CDR3 reads CASSFNGGNEQFF. The bases are TGTGCCAGCAGCTTTAACGGGGGTAATGAGCAGTTCTTC.